The 26 T cell receptor beta chains in this list originate from one sample, sequenced in a study of OX40 agonist ivuxolimab in advanced cancers. Data came from immunoSEQ multiplex PCR; TCRdb stores just in-frame clones and leaves some out. The sample includes around 18,000 clones, roughly 72% seen only once; the top ten take more than 20%. Sequences were derived from CD4+ or CD8+ T cells sorted from blood, sampled in a trial of the OX40 agonist ivuxolimab. All receptors derive from an adult with an advanced solid tumor such as melanoma, head and neck, liver or kidney cancer.

The V and J genes are TRBV29-1 and TRBJ2-5; 8 bases map to TRBD2. The junction had 17 bases not matched to a gene; V was cut back by 4 bases and J by 7 bases. The germline gives CDR1 SQVTM, CDR2 ANQGSEA. The CDR3 is made up of 16 amino acids. The CDR3 DNA is TGCAGCGTTGGGGCGGGGGATGCGGGACTAGGGGTGACCCAGTACTTC. Protein product: CSVGAGDAGLGVTQYF. Full variable domain (missing parts from reference TRBV29-1 and TRBJ2-5): SAVISQKPSRDICQRGTSLTIQCQVDSQVTMMFWYRQQPGQSLTLIATANQGSEATYESGFVIDKFPISRPNLTFSTLTVSNMSPEDSSIYLCSVGAGDAGLGVTQYFGPGTRLLVL.

The rearrangement uses TRBV4-2 and TRBJ2-1; 8 bases align to TRBD2. The germline V gene has CDR1 LGHNA and CDR2 YNFKEQ. CDR3 length equals 15 residues. V shed 1 base, J shed 7 bases, and the junction held 6 bases outside the gene matches. The CDR3 DNA follows: TGTGCCAGCAGCCAAGCAGCGGGGGAAGCGAATGAGCAGTTCTTC. Protein: CASSQAAGEANEQFF.

The rearrangement uses TRBV4-2 and TRBJ2-5; the match to TRBD1 covers 8 bases. The closer fit of TRBJ2-7 to the DNA end suggests the J call may be wrong. This CDR3 has 14 residues. The germline CDR1 and CDR2 sequences are LGHNA and YNFKEQ. Written as DNA, the CDR3 is TGTGCCAGCAGCCGGGACAGGTCGACCTACGAGCAGTACTTC. Its translation: CASSRDRSTYEQYF.

This chain uses TRBV9 with TRBJ1-2; D not resolved. The CDR3 sequence is 13 residues long. Germline CDR1 and CDR2: SGDLS and YYNGEE. The V end lost 1 base, the J end lost 2 bases, and 6 bases lay between the germline ends. The CDR3 here is CASSVKGNYGYTF. CDR3 nucleotide sequence: TGTGCCAGCAGCGTAAAAGGGAACTATGGCTACACCTTC.

V and J are TRBV4-2 and TRBJ2-7; D might be TRBD1 or TRBD2, each matching 5 bases. The CDR3 has 16 amino acids. The V end was cut by 0 bases, the J end by 2 bases, with 14 bases between. Germline values: CDR1 LGHNA, CDR2 YNFKEQ. CDR3 sequence: CASSQEGRVPAYEQYF. In nucleotides, the CDR3 is TGTGCCAGCAGCCAAGAGGGGCGGGTCCCCGCCTACGAGCAGTACTTC.

The chain combines TRBV7-6 with TRBJ2-5; TRBD1 agrees at 8 bases. This CDR3 contains 13 residues. After removal of 5 bases from V and 8 bases from J, the junction contained 7 bases not matched to a gene. The germline V gene encodes CDR1 SGHVS and CDR2 FNYEAQ. CDR3 amino acids: CASSRRDRTTQYF. CDR3 DNA sequence: TGTGCCAGCAGCCGCCGGGACAGGACAACCCAGTACTTC.

The chain uses TRBV6-5 and TRBJ2-7, with D hard to call. Germline V gene lookup returns CDR1 MNHEY and CDR2 SVGAGI. This CDR3 spans 16 amino acids. Trimming cost V 0 bases and J 0 bases, with 12 bases left between them. The CDR3 nucleotides are TGTGCCAGCAGTTACTCCGGCAGAAGGAGCTCCTACGAGCAGTACTTC. Encoded protein: CASSYSGRRSSYEQYF.

The gene calls are TRBV7-6 and TRBJ2-7, with D perhaps given as TRBD1 or TRBD2 (6 bases each). V was cut by 6 bases and J by 5 bases, with 20 bases left in between. The germline CDR1 and CDR2 sequences are SGHVS and FNYEAQ. The CDR3 contains 15 residues. CDR3 region: CASSPNLGGRNEQYF. For the CDR3, the DNA is TGTGCCAGCAGTCCCAACTTGGGGGGCCGGAACGAGCAGTACTTC.

The V and J genes are TRBV6-4 and TRBJ1-2; weak D call: TRBD1 (5 bases). Germline V lookup: CDR1 MRHNA, CDR2 SNTAGT. Trimming shortened V by 1 base and J by 5 bases, and 20 bases separated the two germline ends. The CDR3 is 17 residues long. The CDR3 DNA sequence: TGTGCCAGCAGTGACTTGGGGACGGATGGCACCCTTTATGGCTACACCTTC. This gives the protein CASSDLGTDGTLYGYTF.

The genes are TRBV29-1 and TRBJ2-4; D is unclear. CDR1 and CDR2 from the germline V gene are SQVTM and ANQGSEA. CDR3 length equals 15 residues. V was pared by 0 bases and J by 3 bases, with 12 bases between. CDR3 sequence reads: CSVEEAMEFKNIQYF. CDR3 coding DNA: TGCAGCGTTGAAGAGGCGATGGAATTCAAAAACATTCAGTACTTC.

The V and J genes are TRBV7-8 and TRBJ2-7; D gene ambiguous. V was shortened by 4 bases and J by 4 bases, with 11 bases between the two germline ends. The CDR3 contains 13 residues. Germline V gives CDR1 SGHVS, CDR2 FQNEAQ. The CDR3 DNA follows: TGTGCCAGCAGCTCCCTAGGCAAATACGAGCAGTACTTC. It codes for CASSSLGKYEQYF.

The chain combines TRBV29-1 with TRBJ2-2; the D gene is possibly TRBD2 (5 bases). The CDR3 has 12 amino acids. Trimming took 4 bases from V and 3 from J, leaving 6 bases between them. Per germline, CDR1 SQVTM and CDR2 ANQGSEA. For the CDR3, the DNA is TGCAGCGTTGCCGGGGACACCGGGGAGCTGTTTTTT. Translating gives CSVAGDTGELFF.

This clone has a handful of counts. This chain connects TRBV7-3 to TRBJ2-1, with D possibly being TRBD1 (5 bases). V lost 10 bases and J lost 6, with 10 bases in between. The CDR3 loop spans 11 amino acids. The germline gives CDR1 SGHTA, CDR2 FQGTGA. The CDR3 DNA follows: TGTGCCATCCAGCAGGGCAATGAGCAGTTCTTC. Translation: CAIQQGNEQFF.

The chain combines TRBV6-1 with TRBJ2-1; D tentatively fits TRBD1 or TRBD2 (5 bases each). The CDR3 has 15 amino acids. Germline CDR1 reads MNHNS; CDR2 reads SASEGT. The V end lost 2 bases, the J end lost 0 bases, and 8 bases lay between the germline ends. CDR3 sequence (DNA): TGTGCCAGCAGTGAATGGGGGAGCTCCTACAATGAGCAGTTCTTC. This translates into CASSEWGSSYNEQFF.

J is TRBJ1-4 and V is TRBV7-9, with D hard to call. V was pared by 3 bases and J by 3 bases, with 11 bases between. Germline lookup yields CDR1 SEHNR and CDR2 FQNEAQ (reference sequence). The CDR3 is 15 residues long. The CDR3 spells CASSFAPEANEKLFF. The CDR3 DNA sequence: TGTGCCAGCAGCTTCGCCCCTGAAGCTAATGAAAAACTGTTTTTT.

This clone was observed a few times. The V gene is TRBV27, the J gene TRBJ1-2; possible D gene TRBD1, 5 bases. This CDR3 comprises 14 residues. V was trimmed by 3 bases and J by 6 bases, leaving 14 bases between them. Germline V gene sequence: CDR1 MNHEY, CDR2 SMNVEV (reference sequence). The CDR3 sequence is CASSFLGQQDGYTF. In DNA, the CDR3 is TGTGCCAGCAGTTTCTTGGGGCAACAGGATGGCTACACCTTC.

The rearrangement uses TRBV29-1 and TRBJ2-1; D possibly matches TRBD1 or TRBD2 (6 bases each). The CDR3 extends over 14 amino acids. Looked up from germline, CDR1 is SQVTM and CDR2 is ANQGSEA. The ends were cut back, 3 bases at V and 2 bases at J, with 11 bases in the middle. CDR3 sequence reads: CSVEGGPTYNEQFF. In DNA form, the CDR3 reads TGCAGCGTTGAGGGGGGCCCGACCTACAATGAGCAGTTCTTC.

The chain joins TRBV7-9 to TRBJ2-7, with 9 positions matching TRBD2. Germline values: CDR1 SEHNR, CDR2 FQNEAQ (reference sequence). With 0 bases clipped from V and 7 bases from J, the junction kept 10 bases outside the gene matches. CDR3 length equals 16 residues. The CDR3 DNA follows: TGTGCCAGCAGCTTAGCGCGGGAGGGGGCGAGAGGAGAGCAGTACTTC. Its translation is CASSLAREGARGEQYF.

The genes are TRBV6-5 and TRBJ1-1; TRBD1 aligns across 9 bases. With V trimmed by 6 bases and J by 5 bases, 7 bases remained unmatched. The CDR3 length is 14 residues. CDR1 is MNHEY, CDR2 SVGAGI, per germline. CDR3 nucleotide sequence: TGTGCCAGCAGCCCGGGACAGGGTAGGACTGAAGCTTTCTTT. Translating gives CASSPGQGRTEAFF.

The chain employs TRBV7-2 and TRBJ2-7; possibly TRBD1 for D (5 bases). CDR1 is SGHTA, CDR2 FQGNSA, per germline. With 5 bases removed from V and 6 bases from J, the gap between germline ends came to 14 bases. The CDR3 consists of 13 residues. In nucleotides, the CDR3 is TGTGCCAGCAGCCTCTTGACAGTTTCCGAGCAGTACTTC. It encodes CASSLLTVSEQYF.

The rearrangement joins TRBV4-1 to TRBJ2-1, with D possibly TRBD1 on 6 matching bases. This CDR3 spans 14 amino acids. The V gene's germline CDR1 is MGHRA and CDR2 YSYEKL. V was shortened by 1 base and J by 4 bases, with 8 bases between the two germline ends. CDR3 sequence reads: CASSQVGAYNEQFF. The CDR3 bases are TGCGCCAGCAGCCAAGTGGGGGCTTACAATGAGCAGTTCTTC.

The rearrangement uses TRBV11-2 and TRBJ2-7; a possible D gene is TRBD1 (6 bases). The CDR3 is 14 residues long. V lost 3 bases, J lost 2 bases, and 11 bases lay in between. The germline V gene encodes CDR1 SGHAT and CDR2 FQNNGV. CDR3 sequence (DNA): TGTGCCAGCAGCTTGACGACAGGAACCTACGAGCAGTACTTC. Residues: CASSLTTGTYEQYF.

V gene TRBV5-4 combines with J gene TRBJ2-7; D could derive from TRBD1 or TRBD2 (5 bases each). Germline lookup yields CDR1 SGHNT and CDR2 YYREEE (reference sequence). There are 15 residues in the CDR3. V was clipped by 4 bases and J by 0 bases, with 14 bases between them. The CDR3 DNA sequence: TGTGCCAGCAGCCCTTTTGGGGGAAACTCCTACGAGCAGTACTTC. Protein product: CASSPFGGNSYEQYF. Full variable domain (remainder filled in from reference TRBV5-4 and TRBJ2-7): ETGVTQSPTHLIKTRGQQVTLRCSSQSGHNTVSWYQQALGQGPQFIFQYYREEENGRGNFPPRFSGLQFPNYSSELNVNALELDDSALYLCASSPFGGNSYEQYFGPGTRLTVT.

V is TRBV5-6 and J is TRBJ2-7; the D is unclear. Germline CDR1 SGHDT, CDR2 YYEEEE. The CDR3 consists of 15 residues. V lost 0 bases and J 7 bases, leaving 17 bases between the germline ends. CDR3 amino acids: CASSLEATAVYEQYF. CDR3 coding DNA: TGTGCCAGCAGCTTGGAAGCGACTGCGGTTTATGAGCAGTACTTC.

This rearrangement joins TRBV10-3 to TRBJ2-7; no clear D gene. Germline V CDR1 and CDR2: ENHRY, SYGVKD. The V and J ends lost 3 bases and 2 bases respectively, with 8 bases between them. The CDR3 is 13 residues long. The CDR3 nucleotides read TGTGCCATCAGTGAAGGGATGACCTACGAGCAGTACTTC. It yields the protein CAISEGMTYEQYF.

The V gene is TRBV30, the J gene TRBJ1-2; no definite D call. CDR1 and CDR2 from the germline V gene are GTSNPN and SVGIG (reference sequence). Trimming took off 4 bases at V and 0 bases at J, with 12 bases between the two ends. CDR3 length: 14 amino acids. CDR3 in amino acids: CAWTHRRANYGYTF. In DNA, the CDR3 is TGTGCCTGGACCCACCGGCGAGCTAACTATGGCTACACCTTC.